These T cell receptor beta chains were read from a single sample in a study of cytomegalovirus exposure and HLA in healthy donors. The method was immunoSEQ multiplex PCR; TCRdb's version includes in-frame clones alone and lacks a portion of them. The data contain around 97,000 clones, around 10% of them singletons. Sample: PBMCs. The receptor set was obtained from a man aged 50-59 years in good health and CMV-seropositive. Each CDR3 is given with its conserved first and last residue. The D gene is left open where the match is weak. Clone sizes are given selectively: once, few, many, or a class where the clone is expanded.

abundance	j_gene	d_gene	v_gene	len	CDR3aa	CDR3nt
-	TRBJ2-7	-	TRBV5-1	14	CASSLDYRGYEQYF	TGCGCCAGCAGCCTGGACTACCGAGGTTACGAGCAGTACTTC
few	TRBJ2-7	TRBD1	TRBV5-6	14	CASRFRQGANEQYF	TGTGCCAGCAGGTTCAGACAGGGGGCCAATGAGCAGTACTTC
few	TRBJ1-1	-	TRBV5-1	14	CASSLGGMNTEAFF	TGCGCCAGCAGCTTGGGAGGGATGAACACTGAAGCTTTCTTT
few	TRBJ2-3	TRBD2	TRBV7-9	16	CASSQGLAAFTDTQYF	TGTGCCAGCAGCCAAGGACTAGCGGCCTTCACAGATACGCAGTATTTT
few	TRBJ2-7	-	TRBV7-9	13	CASSSQGGYEQYF	TGTGCCAGCAGCTCGCAGGGGGGCTACGAGCAGTACTTC
few	TRBJ2-5	TRBD2	TRBV28	15	CASRELRGGPETQYF	TGTGCCAGCAGAGAACTTCGGGGAGGGCCAGAGACCCAGTACTTC
-	TRBJ2-7	-	TRBV19	16	CASSIQGSVGSYEQYF	TGTGCCAGTAGTATCCAGGGAAGTGTCGGCTCCTACGAGCAGTACTTC
few	TRBJ1-5	-	TRBV6-5	14	CASSRRGERQPQHF	TGTGCCAGCAGCCGTCGAGGAGAGAGGCAGCCCCAGCATTTT
many	TRBJ1-4	-	TRBV29-1	12	CSVRVPGEKLFF	TGCAGCGTTCGAGTCCCCGGGGAAAAACTGTTTTTT
-	TRBJ2-1	TRBD2	TRBV6-1	15	CASSVREGKGNEQFF	TGTGCCAGCAGTGTGCGGGAGGGCAAGGGCAATGAGCAGTTCTTC
few	TRBJ2-2	TRBD2	TRBV4-2	16	CASSQLAGGNTGELFF	TGTGCCAGCAGCCAATTAGCGGGAGGGAACACCGGGGAGCTGTTTTTT
-	TRBJ1-5	-	TRBV30	14	CAWRSGSGNQPQHF	TGTGCCTGGAGGTCCGGGTCCGGCAATCAGCCCCAGCATTTT
-	TRBJ1-3	-	TRBV9	15	CASRDERISGNTIYF	TGTGCCAGCAGAGACGAGAGGATCTCTGGAAACACCATATATTTT
few	TRBJ1-2	-	TRBV18	13	CASSQGQDYGYTF	TGTGCCAGCTCACAAGGACAAGATTATGGCTACACCTTC
-	TRBJ2-2	-	TRBV14	14	CASSQVAGTGELFF	TGTGCCAGCAGCCAAGTTGCCGGGACCGGGGAGCTGTTTTTT
-	TRBJ1-3	-	TRBV27	15	CASRAGPASGNTIYF	TGTGCCAGCAGGGCTGGGCCGGCCTCTGGAAACACCATATATTTT
-	TRBJ1-5	-	TRBV6-5	15	CASSPIGRSGEPQHF	TGTGCCAGCAGTCCCATAGGCAGATCAGGGGAGCCCCAGCATTTT
-	TRBJ1-5	TRBD1	TRBV7-8	18	CASSLHHVGTGVNQPQHF	TGTGCCAGCAGCTTACACCATGTCGGGACAGGGGTCAATCAGCCCCAGCATTTT
-	TRBJ1-5	-	TRBV4-3	13	CASSQDRDQPQHF	TGCGCCAGCAGCCAAGATCGGGATCAGCCCCAGCATTTT
few	TRBJ1-2	-	TRBV10-2	12	CASSELRISYTF	TGCGCCAGCAGTGAGTTGCGAATCAGCTACACCTTC
-	TRBJ2-5	TRBD2	TRBV10-3	18	CAISESGGAGGLQETQYF	TGTGCCATCAGTGAGTCGGGCGGAGCGGGAGGGCTACAAGAGACCCAGTACTTC
few	TRBJ2-1	TRBD2	TRBV6-4	18	CASSPQGLAQLGYNEQFF	TGTGCCAGCAGCCCCCAAGGACTAGCCCAACTTGGGTACAATGAGCAGTTCTTC
few	TRBJ1-2	-	TRBV5-1	14	CASSLNRVGYGYTF	TGCGCCAGCAGCTTGAACAGGGTAGGTTATGGCTACACCTTC
few	TRBJ2-3	TRBD2	TRBV5-1	15	CASSFSGRSTDTQYF	TGCGCCAGCAGCTTTAGCGGGAGGAGCACAGATACGCAGTATTTT
-	TRBJ2-4	TRBD1	TRBV15	12	CATQGAKNIQYF	TGTGCCACACAGGGGGCCAAAAACATTCAGTACTTC
-	TRBJ1-6	-	TRBV2	13	CASSAQGNSPLHF	TGTGCCAGCAGTGCGCAGGGAAATTCACCCCTCCACTTT
-	TRBJ1-5	-	TRBV15	15	CATSRGGGPNQPQHF	TGTGCCACCAGCAGAGGGGGAGGCCCCAATCAGCCCCAGCATTTT